The 5 T cell receptor beta chains in this list originate from one sample, sequenced in a study of shared clonotypes between healthy human individuals. TCRdb's copy holds only in-frame clones and misses some; the assay was immunoSEQ multiplex PCR. The sample contains roughly 810,000 clones, 95% to 97% of which appear only once. Positive CCR7 selection of CD45RO-negative cells yielded the naive CD8 cells, and terminally differentiated effector memory CD45RA+ cells were excluded. The specimen sequenced was naive CD8+ T cells sorted from blood. The source of these receptors is a man younger than 40 in good health.

Concerning this clone itself: The junction differs from germline at one of its ends, possibly a read error. This rearrangement joins TRBV7-7 to TRBJ2-1; D is unclear. CDR3 size: 14 residues. Germline CDR1 is SSHAT and CDR2 is FNYEAQ (reference sequence). The DNA for the CDR3 is TGTGCTAGCAGCTTAGAGTTCGCCGACAATGAGCAGTTCTTC. It codes for CASSLEFADNEQFF.

The chain carries TRBV4-1 and TRBJ2-2; D might be TRBD1 (6 bases). Germline-derived CDR1 and CDR2 are MGHRA and YSYEKL. CDR3 length: 13 amino acids. Trimming stripped 6 bases from V and 5 bases from J, with 10 bases between. The CDR3 loop reads CASRHRVTGELFF. The CDR3 DNA reads as TGCGCCAGCAGACACAGGGTAACCGGGGAGCTGTTTTTT.

The V and J genes are TRBV7-8 and TRBJ2-5; D not resolved. CDR1 SGHVS and CDR2 FQNEAQ come from the germline V gene. Between the trimmed V and J ends, which lost 5 bases and 5 bases, there was a span of 15 bases. This CDR3 spans 14 amino acids. The CDR3: CASSPENRRETQYF. Here the CDR3 DNA reads TGTGCCAGCAGCCCCGAGAACCGCCGGGAGACCCAGTACTTC.

The chain is built from TRBV11-2 and TRBJ1-1; D not resolved. The CDR3 consists of 13 residues. Germline V gene sequence: CDR1 SGHAT, CDR2 FQNNGV. Trimming took 0 bases from V and 6 from J, leaving 8 bases between them. As DNA, the CDR3 is TGTGCCAGCAGCTTAGAGGCGGGATCTGAAGCTTTCTTT. This codes for CASSLEAGSEAFF.

The V call is TRBV5-6, the J call TRBJ1-2; D unresolved. V lost 5 bases and J 7 bases, leaving 15 bases between the germline ends. The CDR3 has 13 residues. Germline CDR1 reads SGHDT; CDR2 reads YYEEEE. CDR3 in amino acids: CASSPGRPIGYTF. CDR3 bases: TGTGCCAGCAGTCCGGGCCGACCTATTGGCTACACCTTC.